A single T cell receptor beta chain is shown here with its context. No antigen is known for it. No much larger clone is present one base from it, and per-base qualities are unavailable. Each donor gave one peripheral blood draw, averaging approximately 0.12 L, which was collected into heparinised tubes. A BD FACSAria II was used to sort naive, central memory, regulatory and stem cell-like memory CD4+ T cells with a panel that included CD45RO, CCR7, CD25, CD127, CD95 and CD27. Every sorted population had a purity above 95%. PBMCs were separated immediately by Lymphoprep density gradient centrifugation and were stained directly, without being cultured. So that batch effects would be minimized, each experiment stained and sorted samples in pairs, pairing one healthy donor with one patient. The CDR3 runs 16 amino acids, cysteine and phenylalanine included. The CDR3 DNA has 48 bases and is translated from base 1. Looking up the germline V gene (reference sequence) yields CDR1 SEHNR and CDR2 FQNEAQ. Trimming at the junction amounts to 3 bases on V and 3 bases on J, and the germline ends lie 15 bases apart.

All of the isolated RNA was reverse transcribed with the High Capacity cDNA Reverse Transcription Kit, so expressed TCRB transcripts were sequenced. Deep immunoSEQ sequencing was applied to naive, central memory and regulatory T cell samples, giving an average of about 3.57 million total reads per sample. Sorted cells were lysed in RLT buffer, and RNA was extracted using DNase-treated RNeasy Micro or Mini kits according to cell number. To prevent cross-contamination, every cell subset was processed on its own, while patient and healthy donor samples were processed together. TCRB sequences were amplified from cDNA with the immunoSEQ multiplex PCR, producing 87-bp fragments spanning the CDR3 region. Sequencing of the amplicons was performed on the Illumina HiSeq platform. The source study handled its data this way. PCR bias was corrected computationally using synthetic template baselines, and reads within Hamming distance 2 were collapsed, with unmergeable singletons discarded. Reads were aligned against IMGT so that V, D and J genes, CDR3 length and insertions or deletions at six rearrangement sites could be assigned. Within each subset, clonotype counts were normalized to the number of sorted cells before true diversity and Gini coefficients were calculated with the tcR R package. The overlap coefficient, calculated on TCRB nucleotide sequences, was used to quantify repertoire sharing. Out-of-frame TCRB sequences from naive cells were analyzed to stand in for the pre-selection repertoire. TCRdb obtained this table from immuneACCESS and retained in-frame rearrangements with V and J assigned. These tables miss some clones; where compared with another copy, unresolved V genes account for less than half of the shortfall, and the remainder is unexplained. V, J and clone size derive from that table, while D and trimming were established from the DNA sequence. Recorded for this sample are over 700,000 clones; 15% to 20% of them occurred a single time. Around 0.02% of the sample goes to the ten largest clones.

The data originate from a study of beta chain features in type 1 diabetes (dated by TCRdb to between 2017 and 2018). Some background on the complete study: Mean age, gender distribution, total cell number and subset yield did not differ between patients and healthy donors. A total of roughly 100 million sorted cells were examined across all samples, and the number of cells per subset was strongly correlated with RNA yield. The study compared the TCRB repertoires of sorted circulating CD4+ T cell subsets in recently diagnosed type 1 diabetes patients with those in matched healthy donors. Naive and central memory subsets were obtained from all 30 or so donors, but regulatory and stem cell-like memory subsets were isolated from only 8 patients and roughly 8 healthy donors.

Study-wide findings and limitations: Only small numbers of individuals were included in the HLA sub-analyses, which left unresolved whether HLA type had any influence on TCRB rearrangement. Sequencing cDNA rather than genomic DNA could over-represent highly expressing activated cells, although activation and CD3 levels did not differ between groups. Fewer insertions and more nucleotide deletions at VDJ recombination sites were observed in patients with type 1 diabetes, implying thymic rearrangement abnormalities. PCR may preferentially amplify shorter templates, but because patient and control samples were amplified and corrected together, any resulting skew would affect both groups equally. The naive, central memory and regulatory TCRB repertoires appeared to resemble one another more closely among patients than among healthy donors. A moderate but significant shortening of TCRB CDR3 length was observed in type 1 diabetes patients in all four CD4+ subsets.

The sequence is built from TRBV7-9 and TRBJ1-5; TRBD1 is perhaps the D gene, given 5 matching bases. Specimen: naive CD4+ T cells from blood. The cell subset or site label here, explained by the study, means: true naive CD4+ T cells. The sequence was obtained from a woman under 30 in good health. The CDR3 reads CASSFQGTDANQPQHF. The nucleotides read TGTGCCAGCAGCTTTCAGGGAACAGACGCCAATCAGCCCCAGCATTTT.